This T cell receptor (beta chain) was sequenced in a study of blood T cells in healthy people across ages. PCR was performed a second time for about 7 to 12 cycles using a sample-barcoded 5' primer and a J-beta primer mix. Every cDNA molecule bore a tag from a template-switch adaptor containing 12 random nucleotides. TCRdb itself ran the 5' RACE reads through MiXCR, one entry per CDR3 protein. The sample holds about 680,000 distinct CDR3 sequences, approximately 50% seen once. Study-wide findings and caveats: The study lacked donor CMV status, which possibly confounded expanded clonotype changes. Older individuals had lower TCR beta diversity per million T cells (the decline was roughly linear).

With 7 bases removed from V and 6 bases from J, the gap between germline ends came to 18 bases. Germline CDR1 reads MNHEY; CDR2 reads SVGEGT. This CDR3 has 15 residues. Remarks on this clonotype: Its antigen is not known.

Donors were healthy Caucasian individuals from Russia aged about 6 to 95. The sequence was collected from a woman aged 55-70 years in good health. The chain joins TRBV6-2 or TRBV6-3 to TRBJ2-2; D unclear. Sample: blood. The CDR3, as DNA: TGTGCCAGCACCCCAGGAACAAGACGGTCCGGGGAGCTGTTTTTT. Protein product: CASTPGTRRSGELFF.